Here is one T cell receptor (beta chain) with its context. The antigen is unknown. This sample was taken from a study of identical twins' blood T cells. Study-level points and caveats: Twins shared more top CDR3 clonotypes than unrelated donors did.

TCRdb ran MiXCR on the 5' RACE reads and lists one entry per CDR3 protein. The sample carries 350,000 to 400,000 distinct CDR3 sequences, roughly 31% recorded once. CDR1 and CDR2 from the germline V gene are DFQATT and SNEGSKA (reference sequence). V lost 0 bases, J lost 2 bases, and 8 bases lay in between. CDR3 length: 14 amino acids. The rearrangement joins TRBV20-1 to TRBJ1-3; D uncertain. The material sequenced was PBMCs. The source is a woman aged 18 to 55 in good health. CDR3 loop: CSARDRRAGNTIYF. In DNA, the CDR3 is TGCAGTGCTAGAGATCGTAGGGCTGGAAACACCATATATTTT.